This entry lists 22 T cell receptor beta chains sequenced from one sample in a study of blood T cell repertoires in COVID-19. TCRdb keeps only in-frame clones here, not all; method: immunoSEQ multiplex PCR. Of hundreds of thousands of clones in the sample, roughly nine tenths were seen once. Source material: PBMCs or T cells enriched from blood (not recorded which). These receptors were collected from a woman aged 45-59 years in a cohort exposed to, infected with or recovered from COVID-19 (not recorded which).

The chain uses TRBV5-1 and TRBJ1-2; D is perhaps TRBD1 (6 bases). The germline CDR1 and CDR2 sequences are SGHRS and YFSETQ. V was pared by 0 bases and J by 4 bases, with 19 bases between. The CDR3 is made up of 17 amino acids. The CDR3 region is CASSLGPGSAGAYGYTF. In DNA form, the CDR3 reads TGCGCCAGCAGCTTGGGCCCGGGTTCGGCAGGGGCCTATGGCTACACCTTC.

This clone came up a few times. The chain joins TRBV19 to TRBJ2-7, with 9 bases aligning to TRBD1. Germline CDR1 is LNHDA and CDR2 is SQIVND (reference sequence). The CDR3 sequence is 15 residues long. J lost 3 bases, V lost 6 bases, and 9 bases had no gene match. CDR3 bases: TGTGCCAGTAGGCAGGGCACAGGGGGCAGCTACGAGCAGTACTTC. Translating gives CASRQGTGGSYEQYF.

The chain combines TRBV3-1 (or the pseudogene TRBV3-2) with TRBJ1-1; 9 bases match TRBD1. J gave up 11 bases and V 3 bases, and 13 bases lay outside the gene matches. Germline V CDR1 and CDR2: LGHDT, YNNKEL (reference sequence). The CDR3 is 15 residues long. CDR3 residues: CASSHIHRDRVSAFF. The CDR3 nucleotides read TGTGCCAGCAGCCATATCCACCGGGACAGGGTGTCGGCTTTCTTT.

The chain couples TRBV7-2 to TRBJ2-5; 8 nucleotides align to TRBD1. The ends lost 10 bases at V and 4 bases at J; junction bases unmatched: 5. The length of the CDR3 is 12 residues. Germline V gives CDR1 SGHTA, CDR2 FQGNSA. DNA of the CDR3: TGTGCCAACGCACAGGGGGGAGAGACCCAGTACTTC. The encoded protein is CANAQGGETQYF.

V gene TRBV6-4 combines with J gene TRBJ2-2; D is ambiguous. This CDR3 has 13 residues. Germline assignment: CDR1 MRHNA and CDR2 SNTAGT. Trimming cost V 7 bases and J 5 bases, with 11 bases left between them. The CDR3: CASMPPQTGELFF. CDR3 DNA sequence: TGTGCCAGCATGCCCCCTCAGACCGGGGAGCTGTTTTTT.

The chain recombines TRBV24-1 with TRBJ1-5; 8 positions agree with TRBD1. Germline-derived CDR1 and CDR2 are KGHDR and SFDVKD. The V and J ends lost 7 bases and 4 bases, in that order; junction bases with no gene match: 8. The CDR3 has 15 residues. CDR3 in DNA: TGTGCCACCAGCGGCGGCCGGGACAGGAATCAGCCCCAGCATTTT. Translated: CATSGGRDRNQPQHF.

This sequence joins TRBV6-2 or TRBV6-3 and TRBJ1-5, with 10 bases identical to TRBD1. With 0 bases clipped from V and 6 bases from J, the junction kept 2 bases outside the gene matches. The CDR3 has 15 residues. Germline assignment: CDR1 MNHEY and CDR2 SVGEGT. In DNA, the CDR3 is TGTGCCAGCAGTTACTCGGGACAGGGGAGTCAGCCCCAGCATTTT. It codes for CASSYSGQGSQPQHF.

The chain uses TRBV3-1 (or the pseudogene TRBV3-2) and TRBJ2-2; the match to TRBD2 covers 11 bases. The CDR3 has 20 residues. CDR1 and CDR2 from the germline V gene are LGHDT and YNNKEL (reference sequence). Trimming took 4 bases from V and 0 from J; bases not matched to a gene: 13. The CDR3 reads CASSRPGGTSGSTNTGELFF. The CDR3 DNA follows: TGTGCCAGCAGCCGGCCGGGGGGGACTAGCGGATCCACGAACACCGGGGAGCTGTTTTTT.

The CDR3 coding sequence is TGTGCCAGCAACAGGGGACCGGGAGGAAACACCATATATTTT. Translation: CASNRGPGGNTIYF. The chain couples TRBV28 to TRBJ1-3; 7 bases fit TRBD1. CDR3 length: 14 amino acids. The trim removed 7 bases at V and 4 bases at J, leaving 7 bases unmatched. Germline CDR1 MDHEN, CDR2 SYDVKM.

The CDR3: CASSVGLGTGLDEQFF. The CDR3 DNA sequence: TGTGCCAGCAGCGTAGGCCTGGGGACAGGGTTGGATGAGCAGTTCTTC. The chain uses TRBV9 and TRBJ2-1; 9 bases match TRBD1. Per germline, CDR1 SGDLS and CDR2 YYNGEE. Unmatched junction bases numbered 9, after V lost 0 bases and J lost 8 bases. This CDR3 is 16 amino acids long.

This rearrangement joins TRBV5-6 to TRBJ2-7, with D perhaps TRBD2 (5 bases). CDR3 length: 12 residues. The germline CDR1 and CDR2 sequences are SGHDT and YYEEEE. Trimming removed 0 bases at V and 4 bases at J, with 5 bases between. The CDR3 DNA reads as TGTGCCAGCAGCTTGGGACTATACGAGCAGTACTTC. Protein: CASSLGLYEQYF.

J is TRBJ2-3 and V is TRBV24-1; 8 bases align to TRBD1. CDR1 is KGHDR, CDR2 SFDVKD, per germline. V was pared by 4 bases and J by 3 bases, with 8 bases of the junction left unmatched. The CDR3 runs 16 residues. The CDR3 protein is CATSDRTGFGTDTQYF. The CDR3 nucleotides are TGTGCCACCAGTGACCGGACAGGGTTTGGGACAGATACGCAGTATTTT.

This chain connects TRBV6-5 to TRBJ1-1; no clear D. The germline CDR1 and CDR2 sequences are MNHEY and SVGAGI. V was shortened by 2 bases and J by 5 bases, with 12 bases between the two germline ends. The CDR3 sequence is 14 residues long. The CDR3 spells CASSYDGKGTEAFF. The CDR3 nucleotides are TGTGCCAGCAGTTACGACGGGAAGGGTACTGAAGCTTTCTTT.

The chain joins TRBV28 to TRBJ1-4; TRBD1 is a possible D gene (5 bases). This CDR3 region has 14 residues. Germline CDR1 reads MDHEN; CDR2 reads SYDVKM. Trimming took 7 bases from V and 3 from J, leaving 12 bases between them. As DNA, the CDR3 is TGTGCCAGCATCGATAACAGGTCTAATGAAAAACTGTTTTTT. Its translation: CASIDNRSNEKLFF.

The rearrangement links TRBV7-9 to TRBJ1-2; D is perhaps TRBD1 (6 bases). The CDR3 extends over 16 amino acids. The ends were cut back, 5 bases at V and 7 bases at J, with 23 bases in the middle. Per germline, CDR1 SEHNR and CDR2 FQNEAQ (reference sequence). CDR3 residues: CASSAGGSGALSGYTF. CDR3 nucleotide sequence: TGTGCCAGCAGCGCCGGTGGGTCAGGGGCCCTCAGTGGCTACACCTTC.

This clone was detected only a few times. The rearrangement joins TRBV20-1 to TRBJ2-1; 7 nucleotides align to TRBD2. CDR3 length: 15 residues. The J segment lost 6 bases and the V segment lost 6 bases, leaving 14 bases of the junction unmatched. Germline V gene data show CDR1 as DFQATT and CDR2 as SNEGSKA (reference sequence). The CDR3 loop is CSASGGVGFGNEQFF. The CDR3 coding sequence is TGCAGTGCCAGTGGGGGGGTTGGGTTTGGCAATGAGCAGTTCTTC.

The rearrangement joins TRBV7-2 to TRBJ1-2; 9 nucleotides match TRBD1. Germline V gene data show CDR1 as SGHTA and CDR2 as FQGNSA. Trimming removed 5 bases from V and 6 bases from J; junction bases left unmatched: 4. The CDR3 totals 13 residues. CDR3 amino acids: CASSQDRGHGYTF. The CDR3 DNA reads as TGTGCCAGCAGCCAGGACAGGGGTCATGGCTACACCTTC.

CDR3 nucleotides: TGCGCCAGCAGCCAAGATATTTTTCTGGCGGGACAGCGTAACTATGGCTACACCTTC. Translated: CASSQDIFLAGQRNYGYTF. This rearrangement joins TRBV4-3 to TRBJ1-2, with TRBD1 matching over 7 bases. The junction had 14 bases not matched to a gene; V was cut back by 0 bases and J by 1 base. This CDR3 spans 19 amino acids. Germline CDR1 is LGHNA and CDR2 is YSLEER.

This chain links TRBV4-1 with TRBJ1-4, with 7 bases fitting TRBD1. CDR3 length: 16 residues. V gave up 8 bases and J gave up 0 bases; unmatched junction bases: 9. The V gene's germline CDR1 is MGHRA and CDR2 YSYEKL. CDR3 loop: CASGRQGLATNEKLFF. For the CDR3, the DNA is TGCGCCAGCGGCCGACAGGGTCTGGCAACTAATGAAAAACTGTTTTTT.

The rearrangement uses TRBV4-2 and TRBJ2-3; TRBD2 matches at 11 bases. Losses at the gene ends were 1 base for V and 7 bases for J; bases not matched to a gene: 4. This CDR3 is built from 15 residues. The germline V gene encodes CDR1 LGHNA and CDR2 YNFKEQ. CDR3 nucleotides: TGTGCCAGCAGCCAAGTGCTAGCGGGGGGAAATACGCAGTATTTT. Its protein is CASSQVLAGGNTQYF.

V is TRBV7-2 and J is TRBJ2-1, with TRBD2 matching over 9 bases. Trimming removed 6 bases from V and 7 bases from J; junction bases left unmatched: 10. Germline values: CDR1 SGHTA, CDR2 FQGNSA. The CDR3 has 15 residues. CDR3 DNA sequence: TGTGCCAGCAGAACATTAGCTAGCGGGGAGAATGAGCAGTTCTTC. Its translation: CASRTLASGENEQFF.

The gene calls are TRBV28 and TRBJ1-1; D remains ambiguous. CDR1 is MDHEN and CDR2 is SYDVKM in the germline V gene. The CDR3 consists of 13 residues. V dropped 4 bases and J dropped 4 bases, with 10 bases sitting between them. CDR3 in amino acids: CASSSEGFTEAFF. For the CDR3, the DNA is TGTGCCAGCAGTTCGGAGGGATTCACTGAAGCTTTCTTT. Supplemented by reference TRBV28 and TRBJ1-1, the full variable domain reads DVKVTQSSRYLVKRTGEKVFLECVQDMDHENMFWYRQDPGLGLRLIYFSYDVKMKEKGDIPEGYSVSREKKERFSLILESASTNQTSMYLCASSSEGFTEAFFGQGTRLTVV.